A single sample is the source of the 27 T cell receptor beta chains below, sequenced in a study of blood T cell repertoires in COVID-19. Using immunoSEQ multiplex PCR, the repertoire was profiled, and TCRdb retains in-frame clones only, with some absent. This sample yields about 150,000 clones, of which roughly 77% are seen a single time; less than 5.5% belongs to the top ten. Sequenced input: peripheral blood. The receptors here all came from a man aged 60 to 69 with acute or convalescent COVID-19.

CDR3 DNA sequence: TGTGCCAGCAGCCAGTTAAAAATGAACACTGAAGCTTTCTTT. This encodes CASSQLKMNTEAFF. This chain links TRBV3-1 (or the pseudogene TRBV3-2) with TRBJ1-1; no clear D. The germline CDR1 and CDR2 sequences are LGHDT and YNNKEL (reference sequence). The germline V and J ends were trimmed by 3 bases and 0 bases, with 8 bases remaining between them. The CDR3 contains 14 residues.

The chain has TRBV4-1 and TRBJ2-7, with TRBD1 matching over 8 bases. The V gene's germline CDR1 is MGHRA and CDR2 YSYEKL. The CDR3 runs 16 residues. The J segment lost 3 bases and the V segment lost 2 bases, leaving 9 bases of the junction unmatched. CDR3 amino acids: CASSQQTGTGYYEQYF. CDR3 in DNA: TGCGCCAGCAGCCAACAAACCGGGACAGGCTACTACGAGCAGTACTTC.

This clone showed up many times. The CDR3 protein is CASSLSRTGHGYTF. The CDR3 DNA reads TGTGCCAGCAGCTTATCGAGGACAGGGCATGGCTACACCTTC. This chain uses TRBV7-9 with TRBJ1-2, with TRBD1 matching over 8 bases. CDR3 length: 14 residues. V lost 2 bases and J lost 6; bases outside the gene matches: 5. Germline CDR1 reads SEHNR; CDR2 reads FQNEAQ (reference sequence). Complete variable domain (other parts from reference TRBV7-9 and TRBJ1-2): DTGVSQNPRHKITKRGQNVTFRCDPISEHNRLYWYRQTLGQGPEFLTYFQNEAQLEKSRLLSDRFSAERPKGSFSTLEIQRTEQGDSAMYLCASSLSRTGHGYTFGSGTRLTVV.

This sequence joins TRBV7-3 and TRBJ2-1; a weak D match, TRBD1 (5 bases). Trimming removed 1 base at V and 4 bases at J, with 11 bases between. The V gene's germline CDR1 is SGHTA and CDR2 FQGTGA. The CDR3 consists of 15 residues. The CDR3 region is CASSLSQGSYNEQFF. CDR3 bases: TGTGCCAGCAGCTTAAGTCAGGGAAGTTACAATGAGCAGTTCTTC. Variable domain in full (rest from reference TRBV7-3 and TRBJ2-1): GAGVSQTPSNKVTEKGKYVELRCDPISGHTALYWYRQSLGQGPEFLIYFQGTGAADDSGLPNDRFFAVRPEGSVSTLKIQRTERGDSAVYLCASSLSQGSYNEQFFGPGTRLTVL.

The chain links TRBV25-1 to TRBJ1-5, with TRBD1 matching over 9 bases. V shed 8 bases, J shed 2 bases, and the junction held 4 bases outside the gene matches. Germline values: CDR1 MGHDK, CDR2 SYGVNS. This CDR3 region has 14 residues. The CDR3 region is CASGDREGNQPQHF. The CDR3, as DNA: TGTGCCAGCGGGGACAGGGAGGGCAATCAGCCCCAGCATTTT.

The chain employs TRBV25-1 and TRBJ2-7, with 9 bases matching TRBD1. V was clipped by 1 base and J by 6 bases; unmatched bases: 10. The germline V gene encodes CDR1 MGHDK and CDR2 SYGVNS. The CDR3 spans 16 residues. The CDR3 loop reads CASSEFRGTGIVEQYF. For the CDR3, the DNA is TGTGCCAGCAGTGAATTCAGAGGGACAGGGATCGTCGAGCAGTACTTC.

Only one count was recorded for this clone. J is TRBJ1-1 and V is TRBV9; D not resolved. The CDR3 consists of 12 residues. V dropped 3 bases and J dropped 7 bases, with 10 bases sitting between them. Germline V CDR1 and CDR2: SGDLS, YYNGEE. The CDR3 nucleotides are TGTGCCAGCAGCGCGGGTGAAGGTGAAGCTTTCTTT. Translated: CASSAGEGEAFF.

The CDR3 bases are TGTGCCAGTAGTATGTTGAGGCAGGGGAAGGAGACCCAGTACTTC. Translated: CASSMLRQGKETQYF. V is TRBV19 and J is TRBJ2-5; tentatively, D is TRBD1 (6 bases). The V gene's germline CDR1 is LNHDA and CDR2 SQIVND (reference sequence). The CDR3 has 15 amino acids. The V end lost 3 bases, the J end lost 5 bases, and 16 bases lay between the germline ends.

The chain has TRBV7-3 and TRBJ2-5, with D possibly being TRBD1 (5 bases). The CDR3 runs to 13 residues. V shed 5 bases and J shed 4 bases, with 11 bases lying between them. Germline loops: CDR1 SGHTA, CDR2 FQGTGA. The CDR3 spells CASSPRQRETQYF. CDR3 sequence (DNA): TGTGCCAGCAGCCCCCGACAGAGAGAGACCCAGTACTTC.

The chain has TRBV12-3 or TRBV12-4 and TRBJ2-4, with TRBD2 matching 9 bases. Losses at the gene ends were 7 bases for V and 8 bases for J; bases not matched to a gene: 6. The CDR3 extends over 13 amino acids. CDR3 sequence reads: CASKRAGGYIQYF. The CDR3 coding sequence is TGTGCCAGCAAGCGGGCGGGAGGGTACATTCAGTACTTC.

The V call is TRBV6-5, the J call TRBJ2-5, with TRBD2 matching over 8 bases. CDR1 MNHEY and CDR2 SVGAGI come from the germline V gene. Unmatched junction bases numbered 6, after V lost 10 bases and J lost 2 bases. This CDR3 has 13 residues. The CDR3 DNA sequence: TGTGCCAATTCACTAGCGGATCAAGAGACCCAGTACTTC. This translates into CANSLADQETQYF.

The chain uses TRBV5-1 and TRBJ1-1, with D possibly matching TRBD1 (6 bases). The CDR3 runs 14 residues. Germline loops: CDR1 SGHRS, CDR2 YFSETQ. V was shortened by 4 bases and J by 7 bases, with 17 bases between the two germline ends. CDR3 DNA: TGCGCCAGCAGCCCACTGGGGGGGCTTGGTGAAGCTTTCTTT. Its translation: CASSPLGGLGEAFF.

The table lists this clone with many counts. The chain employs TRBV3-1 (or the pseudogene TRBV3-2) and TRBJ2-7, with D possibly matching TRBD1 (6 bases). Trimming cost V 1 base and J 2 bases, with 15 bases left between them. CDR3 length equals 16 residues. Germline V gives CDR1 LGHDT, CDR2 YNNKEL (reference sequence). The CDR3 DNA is TGTGCCAGCAGCCAAGCGACGGGACACGGGGCCTACGAGCAGTACTTC. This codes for CASSQATGHGAYEQYF.

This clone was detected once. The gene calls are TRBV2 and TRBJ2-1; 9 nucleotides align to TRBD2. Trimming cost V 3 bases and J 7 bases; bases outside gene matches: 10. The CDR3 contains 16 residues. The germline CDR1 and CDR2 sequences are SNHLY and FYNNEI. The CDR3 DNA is TGTGCCAGCAGTGAGTTTCAGACTAGCGGATATAATGAGCAGTTCTTC. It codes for CASSEFQTSGYNEQFF.

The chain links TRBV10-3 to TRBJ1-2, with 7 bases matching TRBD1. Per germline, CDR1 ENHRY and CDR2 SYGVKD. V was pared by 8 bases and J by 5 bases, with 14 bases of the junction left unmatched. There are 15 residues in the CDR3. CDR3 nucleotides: TGTGCCATCCTACCCCTGGGGGCACAGGGGTATGGCTACACCTTC. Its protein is CAILPLGAQGYGYTF.

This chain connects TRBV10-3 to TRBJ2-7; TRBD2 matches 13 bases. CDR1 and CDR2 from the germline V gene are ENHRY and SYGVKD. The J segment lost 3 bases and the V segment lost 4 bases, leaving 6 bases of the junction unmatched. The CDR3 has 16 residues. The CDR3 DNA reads TGTGCCATCAGTGGGACTAGCGGGAGTGGGTACTACGAGCAGTACTTC. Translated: CAISGTSGSGYYEQYF.

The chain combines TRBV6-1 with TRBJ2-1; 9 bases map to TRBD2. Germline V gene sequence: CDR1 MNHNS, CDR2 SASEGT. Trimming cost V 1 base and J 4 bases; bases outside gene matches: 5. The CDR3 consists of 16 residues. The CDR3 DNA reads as TGTGCCAGCAGTGAAGAATTGGGACTAGCTTACAATGAGCAGTTCTTC. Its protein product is CASSEELGLAYNEQFF.

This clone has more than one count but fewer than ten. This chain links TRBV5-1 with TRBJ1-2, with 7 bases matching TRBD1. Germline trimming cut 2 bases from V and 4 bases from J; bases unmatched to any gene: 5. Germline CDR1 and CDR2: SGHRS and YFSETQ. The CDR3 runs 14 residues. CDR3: CASSFEGAGYGYTF. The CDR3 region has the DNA TGCGCCAGCAGCTTTGAGGGGGCGGGCTATGGCTACACCTTC.

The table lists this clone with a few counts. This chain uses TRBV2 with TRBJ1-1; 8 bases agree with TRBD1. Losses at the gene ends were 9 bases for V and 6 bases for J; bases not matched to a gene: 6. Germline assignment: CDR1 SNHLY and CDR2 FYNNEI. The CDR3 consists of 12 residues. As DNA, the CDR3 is TGTGCCAGAGGACAGGGTATCGCTGAAGCTTTCTTT. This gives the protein CARGQGIAEAFF.

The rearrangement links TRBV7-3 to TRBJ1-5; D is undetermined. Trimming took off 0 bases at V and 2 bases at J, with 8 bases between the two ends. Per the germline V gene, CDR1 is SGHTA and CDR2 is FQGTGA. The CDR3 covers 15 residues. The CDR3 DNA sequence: TGTGCCAGCAGCTTAACACTCGGGGGCAATCAGCCCCAGCATTTT. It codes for CASSLTLGGNQPQHF.

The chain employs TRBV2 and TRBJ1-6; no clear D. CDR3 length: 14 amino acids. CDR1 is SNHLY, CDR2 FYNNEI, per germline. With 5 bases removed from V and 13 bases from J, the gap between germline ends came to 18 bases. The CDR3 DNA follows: TGTGCCAGCAGTCAAGGACCGACGACTTTTCCCCTCCACTTT. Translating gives CASSQGPTTFPLHF. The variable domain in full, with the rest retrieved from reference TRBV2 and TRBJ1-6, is EPEVTQTPSHQVTQMGQEVILRCVPISNHLYFYWYRQILGQKVEFLVSFYNNEISEKSEIFDDQFSVERPDGSNFTLKIRSTKLEDSAMYFCASSQGPTTFPLHFGNGTRLTVT.

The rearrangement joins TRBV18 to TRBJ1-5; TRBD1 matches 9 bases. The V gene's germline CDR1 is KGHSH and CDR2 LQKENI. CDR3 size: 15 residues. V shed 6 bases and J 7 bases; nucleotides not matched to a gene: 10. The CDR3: CASSSGTGSRQPQHF. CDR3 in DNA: TGTGCCAGCTCGTCCGGGACAGGGTCACGACAGCCCCAGCATTTT.

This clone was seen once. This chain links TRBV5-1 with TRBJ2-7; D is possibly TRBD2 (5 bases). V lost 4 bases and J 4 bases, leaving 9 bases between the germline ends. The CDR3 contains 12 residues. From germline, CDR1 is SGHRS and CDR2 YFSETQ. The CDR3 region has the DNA TGCGCCAGCAGCCGGGAAGGGTACGAGCAGTACTTC. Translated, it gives CASSREGYEQYF.

The CDR3 nucleotides are TGTGCCAGCTCACCCCCTGGGACTAGCGGACTCGAGCAGTACTTC. Translation gives CASSPPGTSGLEQYF. The chain couples TRBV18 to TRBJ2-7; 11 bases align to TRBD2. Germline CDR1 and CDR2: KGHSH and LQKENI. The V gene end was trimmed by 3 bases and the J gene end by 6 bases; junction bases not matched to a gene: 7. CDR3 length: 15 residues.

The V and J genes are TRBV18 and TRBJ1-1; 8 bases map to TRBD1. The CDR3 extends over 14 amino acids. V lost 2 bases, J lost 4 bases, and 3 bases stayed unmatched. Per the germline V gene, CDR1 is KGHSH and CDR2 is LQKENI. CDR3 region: CASSPGQGSTEAFF. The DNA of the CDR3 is TGTGCCAGCTCACCAGGACAGGGAAGCACTGAAGCTTTCTTT.

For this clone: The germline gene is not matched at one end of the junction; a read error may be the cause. The CDR3 sequence: CASSLGGGAGANVLTF. The CDR3 DNA follows: TGTGCTAGCAGCTTGGGAGGCGGGGCTGGGGCCAACGTCCTGACTTTC. This chain links TRBV7-7 with TRBJ2-6; TRBD2 is a possible D gene (6 bases). CDR1 is SSHAT, CDR2 FNYEAQ, per germline (reference sequence). This CDR3 has 16 amino acids.

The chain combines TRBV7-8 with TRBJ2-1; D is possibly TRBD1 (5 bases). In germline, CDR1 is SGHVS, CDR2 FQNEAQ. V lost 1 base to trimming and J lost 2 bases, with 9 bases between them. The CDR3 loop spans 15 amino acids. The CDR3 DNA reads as TGTGCCAGCAGCTTAGGGCAGGGAACCTACAATGAGCAGTTCTTC. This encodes CASSLGQGTYNEQFF. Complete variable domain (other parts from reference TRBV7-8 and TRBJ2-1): GAGVSQSPRYKVAKRGQDVALRCDPISGHVSLFWYQQALGQGPEFLTYFQNEAQLDKSGLPSDRFFAERPEGSVSTLKIQRTQQEDSAVYLCASSLGQGTYNEQFFGPGTRLTVL.